This note documents a single TCR beta chain sequence. Its target is not known. These data belong to a study of T-cell reconstitution after alpha-beta-depleted transplantation in children. Points from the study as a whole: The study traced high day-60 TCRbeta diversity in some patients to surviving recipient T cells and thymic progenitors. Diversity and T-cell counts at one year after transplant derived mostly from new T cells.

Germline V gene data show CDR1 as MNHEY and CDR2 as SVGAGI. This CDR3 spans 14 amino acids. Trimming pared 0 bases from V and 6 bases from J, leaving 11 bases between. Construction of the TCRbeta library involved unique molecular identifiers. MiXCR was run by TCRdb on the PCR reads, yielding one entry per CDR3 protein. The sample contains about 420,000 distinct CDR3 sequences, around 15% of which appear only once. The clonotype comes from a boy less than two years old who had a stem cell transplant for Wiskott-Aldrich syndrome, so the T cells may come from the graft donor. This sequence joins TRBV6-5 and TRBJ1-1, with D possibly being TRBD1 (6 bases). The starting material was PBMCs, mostly from graft donor cells, obtained 360 days after TCRalphabeta/CD19-depleted stem cell transplant. The CDR3 nucleotides are TGTGCCAGCAGTTACTCCAGGGGTGACGCTGAAGCTTTCTTT. Translation: CASSYSRGDAEAFF.